The 5 T cell receptor beta chains presented below share a single source sample, sequenced in a study of human T cells and chemical hapten exposure. TCRdb re-analysed the RACE reads in MiXCR, keeping a single row per CDR3 protein. Of more than 70,000 distinct CDR3 sequences listed, approximately 11% are singletons. The time point: patch test 3, about 24 weeks after DPC sensitization. The treatment here: therapeutic diphenylcyclopropenone sensitization with weekly scalp DPC. The specimen comprised whole blood, sampled in connection with sensitization to the hapten diphenylcyclopropenone (DPC). The receptors shown here come from a woman in her thirties with alopecia areata. Some clones in this sample may be carry-over from other donors' samples.

The V and J genes are TRBV20-1 and TRBJ2-7; 9 nucleotides line up with TRBD1. This CDR3 comprises 14 residues. Germline V gives CDR1 DFQATT, CDR2 SNEGSKA (reference sequence). Germline trimming cut 6 bases from V and 2 bases from J; bases unmatched to any gene: 8. CDR3: CSALPGQGPYEQYF. CDR3 DNA sequence: TGCAGTGCACTCCCGGGACAGGGTCCCTACGAGCAGTACTTC.

The sample holds a few counts of this clonotype. The chain is built from TRBV10-3 and TRBJ2-3, with 7 bases matching TRBD2. This CDR3 has 13 amino acids. The germline CDR1 and CDR2 sequences are ENHRY and SYGVKD. Trimming removed 6 bases from V and 0 bases from J; junction bases left unmatched: 0. The CDR3 DNA follows: TGTGCCATCAGGCGGGGGAGCACAGATACGCAGTATTTT. As protein: CAIRRGSTDTQYF.

This clonotype has ten or more counts. The V call is TRBV18, the J call TRBJ1-5, with 7 nucleotides matching TRBD1. Germline lookup yields CDR1 KGHSH and CDR2 LQKENI. Germline trimming cut 6 bases from V and 3 bases from J; bases unmatched to any gene: 11. The CDR3 has 16 amino acids. This CDR3 is CASSLDRVTLNQPQHF. The CDR3 nucleotides read TGTGCCAGCTCTCTTGACAGGGTCACCCTCAATCAGCCCCAGCATTTT.

Written as DNA, the CDR3 is TGTGCCAGCTCCCAAGAGGCTAGGGATCGTGAGCAGTTCTTC. Its protein product is CASSQEARDREQFF. V and J are TRBV18 and TRBJ2-1, with unresolved D. V dropped 6 bases and J dropped 9 bases, with 18 bases sitting between them. CDR1 is KGHSH and CDR2 is LQKENI in the germline V gene. This CDR3 is 14 amino acids long.

This clonotype was seen a few times. This rearrangement joins TRBV11-2 to TRBJ2-3; D is perhaps TRBD1 or TRBD2 (5 bases each). V lost 1 base, J lost 1 base, and 9 bases lay in between. The CDR3 spans 15 residues. The germline V gene encodes CDR1 SGHAT and CDR2 FQNNGV. The CDR3 here is CASSLGVGGTDTQYF. The CDR3 region has the DNA TGTGCCAGCAGCTTAGGAGTGGGGGGCACAGATACGCAGTATTTT.